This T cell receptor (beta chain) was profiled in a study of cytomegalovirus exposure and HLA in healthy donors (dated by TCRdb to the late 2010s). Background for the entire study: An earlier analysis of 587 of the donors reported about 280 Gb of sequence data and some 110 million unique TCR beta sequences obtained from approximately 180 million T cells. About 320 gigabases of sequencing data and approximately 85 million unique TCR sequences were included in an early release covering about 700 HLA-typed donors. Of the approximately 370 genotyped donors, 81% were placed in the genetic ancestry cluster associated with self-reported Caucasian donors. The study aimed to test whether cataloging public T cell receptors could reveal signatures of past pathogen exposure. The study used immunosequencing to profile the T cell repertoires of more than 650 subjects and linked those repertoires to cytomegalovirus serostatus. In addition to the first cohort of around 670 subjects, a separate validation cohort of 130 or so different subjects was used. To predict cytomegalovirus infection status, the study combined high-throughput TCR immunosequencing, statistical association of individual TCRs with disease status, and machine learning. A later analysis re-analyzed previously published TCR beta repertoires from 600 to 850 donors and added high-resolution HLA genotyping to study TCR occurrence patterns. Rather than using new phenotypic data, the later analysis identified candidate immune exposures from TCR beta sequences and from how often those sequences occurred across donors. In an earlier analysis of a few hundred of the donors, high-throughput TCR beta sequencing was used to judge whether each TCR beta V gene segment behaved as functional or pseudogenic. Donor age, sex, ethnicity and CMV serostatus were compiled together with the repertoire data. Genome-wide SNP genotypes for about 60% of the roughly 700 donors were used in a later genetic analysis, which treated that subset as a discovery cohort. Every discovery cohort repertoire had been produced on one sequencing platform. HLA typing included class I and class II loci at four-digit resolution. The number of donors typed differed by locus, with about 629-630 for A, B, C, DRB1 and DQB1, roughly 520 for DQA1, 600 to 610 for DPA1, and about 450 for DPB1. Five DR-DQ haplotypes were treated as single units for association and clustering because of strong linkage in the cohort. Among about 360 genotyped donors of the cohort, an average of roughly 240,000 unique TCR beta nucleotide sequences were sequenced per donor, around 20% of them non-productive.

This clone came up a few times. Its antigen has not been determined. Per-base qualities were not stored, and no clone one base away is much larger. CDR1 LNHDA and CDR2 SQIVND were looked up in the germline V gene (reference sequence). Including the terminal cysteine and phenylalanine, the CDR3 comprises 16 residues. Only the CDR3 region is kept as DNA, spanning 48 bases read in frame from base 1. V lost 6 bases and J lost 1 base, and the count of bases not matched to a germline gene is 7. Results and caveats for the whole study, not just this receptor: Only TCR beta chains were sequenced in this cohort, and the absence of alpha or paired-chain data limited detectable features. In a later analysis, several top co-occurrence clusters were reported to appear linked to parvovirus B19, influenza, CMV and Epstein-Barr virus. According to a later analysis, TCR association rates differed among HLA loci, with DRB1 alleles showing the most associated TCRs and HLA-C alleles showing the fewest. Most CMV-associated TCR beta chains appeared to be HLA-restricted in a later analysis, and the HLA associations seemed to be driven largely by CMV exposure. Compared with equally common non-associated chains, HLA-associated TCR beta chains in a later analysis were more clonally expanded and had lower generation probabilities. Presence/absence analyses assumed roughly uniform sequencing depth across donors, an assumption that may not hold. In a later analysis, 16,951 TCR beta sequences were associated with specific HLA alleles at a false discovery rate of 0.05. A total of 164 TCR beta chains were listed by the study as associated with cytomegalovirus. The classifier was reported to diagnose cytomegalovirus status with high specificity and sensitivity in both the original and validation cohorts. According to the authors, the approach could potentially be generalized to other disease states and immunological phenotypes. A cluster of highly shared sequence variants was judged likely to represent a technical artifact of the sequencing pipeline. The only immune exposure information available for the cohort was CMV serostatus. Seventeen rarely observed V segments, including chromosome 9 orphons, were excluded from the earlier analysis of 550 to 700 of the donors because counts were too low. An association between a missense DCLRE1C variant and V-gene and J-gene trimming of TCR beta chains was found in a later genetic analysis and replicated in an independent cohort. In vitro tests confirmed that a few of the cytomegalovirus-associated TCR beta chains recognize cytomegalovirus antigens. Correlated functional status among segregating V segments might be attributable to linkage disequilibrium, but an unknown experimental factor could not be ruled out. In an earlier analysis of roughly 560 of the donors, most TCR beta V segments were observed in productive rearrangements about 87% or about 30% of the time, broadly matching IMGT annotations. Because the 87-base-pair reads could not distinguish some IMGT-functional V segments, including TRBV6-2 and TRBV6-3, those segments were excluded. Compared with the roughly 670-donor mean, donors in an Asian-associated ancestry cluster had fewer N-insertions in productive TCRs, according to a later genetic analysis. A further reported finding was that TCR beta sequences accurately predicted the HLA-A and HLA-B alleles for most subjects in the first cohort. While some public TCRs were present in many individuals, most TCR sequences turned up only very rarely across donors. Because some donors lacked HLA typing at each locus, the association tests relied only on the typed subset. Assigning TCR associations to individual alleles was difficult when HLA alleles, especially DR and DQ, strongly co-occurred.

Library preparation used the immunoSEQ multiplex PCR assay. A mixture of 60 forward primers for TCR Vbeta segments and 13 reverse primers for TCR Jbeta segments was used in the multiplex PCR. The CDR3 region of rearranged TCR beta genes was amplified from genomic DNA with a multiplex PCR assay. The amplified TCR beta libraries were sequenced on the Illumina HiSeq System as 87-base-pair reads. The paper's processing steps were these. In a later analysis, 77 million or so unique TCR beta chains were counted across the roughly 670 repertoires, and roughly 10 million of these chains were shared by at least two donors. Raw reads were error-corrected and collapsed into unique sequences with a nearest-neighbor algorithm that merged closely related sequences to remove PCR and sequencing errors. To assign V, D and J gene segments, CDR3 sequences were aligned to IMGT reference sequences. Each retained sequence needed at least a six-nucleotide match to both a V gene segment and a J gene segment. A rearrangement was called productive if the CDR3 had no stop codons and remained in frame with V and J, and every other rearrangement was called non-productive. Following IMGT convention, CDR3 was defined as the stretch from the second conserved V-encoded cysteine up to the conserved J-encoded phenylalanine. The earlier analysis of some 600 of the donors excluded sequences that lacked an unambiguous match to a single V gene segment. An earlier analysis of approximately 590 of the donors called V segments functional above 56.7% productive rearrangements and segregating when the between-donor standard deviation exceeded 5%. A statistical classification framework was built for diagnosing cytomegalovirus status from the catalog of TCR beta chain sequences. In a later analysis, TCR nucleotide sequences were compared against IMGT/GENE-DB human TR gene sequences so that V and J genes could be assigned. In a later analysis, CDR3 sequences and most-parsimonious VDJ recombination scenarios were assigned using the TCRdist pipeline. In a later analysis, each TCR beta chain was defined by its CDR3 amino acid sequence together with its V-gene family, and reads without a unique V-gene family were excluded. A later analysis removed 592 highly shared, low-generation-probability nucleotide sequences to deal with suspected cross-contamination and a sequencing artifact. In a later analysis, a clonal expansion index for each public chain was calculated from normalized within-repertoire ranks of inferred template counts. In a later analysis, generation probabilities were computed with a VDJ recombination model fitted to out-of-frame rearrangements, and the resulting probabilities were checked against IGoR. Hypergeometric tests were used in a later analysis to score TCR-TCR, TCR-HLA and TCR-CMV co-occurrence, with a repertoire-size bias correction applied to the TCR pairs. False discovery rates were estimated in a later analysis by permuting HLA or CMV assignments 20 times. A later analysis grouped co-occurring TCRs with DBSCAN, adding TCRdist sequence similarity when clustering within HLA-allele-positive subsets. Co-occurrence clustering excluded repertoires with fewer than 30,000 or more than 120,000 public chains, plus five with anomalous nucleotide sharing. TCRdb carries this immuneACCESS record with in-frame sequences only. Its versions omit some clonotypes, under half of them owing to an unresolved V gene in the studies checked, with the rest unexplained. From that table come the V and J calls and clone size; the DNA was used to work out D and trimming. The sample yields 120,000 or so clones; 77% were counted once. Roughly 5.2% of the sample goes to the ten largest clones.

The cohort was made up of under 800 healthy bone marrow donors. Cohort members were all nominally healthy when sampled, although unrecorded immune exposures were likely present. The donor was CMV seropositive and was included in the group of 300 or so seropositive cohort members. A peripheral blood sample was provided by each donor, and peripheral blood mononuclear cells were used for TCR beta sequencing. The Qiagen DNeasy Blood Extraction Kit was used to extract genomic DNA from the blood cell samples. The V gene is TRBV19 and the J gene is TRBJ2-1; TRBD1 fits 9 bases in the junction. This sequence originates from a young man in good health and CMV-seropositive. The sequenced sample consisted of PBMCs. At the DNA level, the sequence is TGTGCCAGTAGCCTCCCGGGACAGGGATCCTACAATGAGCAGTTCTTC. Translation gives CASSLPGQGSYNEQFF.